The clone carrying this T cell receptor (beta chain) has only a few counts. This specimen belongs to a study of beta chain features in type 1 diabetes. Germline V gives CDR1 SNHLY, CDR2 FYNNEI. The CDR3 is made up of 15 amino acids. Trimming took off 0 bases at V and 2 bases at J, with 11 bases between the two ends. The entirety of the isolated RNA underwent reverse transcription, so expressed TCRB transcripts were sequenced. The protocol was immunoSEQ multiplex PCR, while the TCRdb copy is restricted to in-frame clones and leaves out a portion. The sample carries approximately 380,000 clones, around 15% recorded once.

Sequencing input: naive CD4+ T cells from blood. This receptor was obtained from a young woman in good health. The rearrangement links TRBV2 to TRBJ2-7, with a possible D match to TRBD2 (5 bases). CDR3 sequence reads: CASSEALVGTYEQYF. CDR3 nucleotide sequence: TGTGCCAGCAGTGAAGCGCTGGTCGGGACCTACGAGCAGTACTTC.